Listed here are 16 T cell receptor beta chains from one sample, sequenced in a study of response to subunit inactivated influenza vaccine. TCRdb re-derived calls from the RT-PCR reads in MiXCR, one entry per CDR3 protein. The profile shows approximately 530,000 distinct CDR3 sequences, roughly 8.2% of them singletons. The sequenced sample was PBMCs from blood, obtained roughly 24 months after vaccination. These TCRs come from a man between 50 and 69 years old who received an inactivated influenza vaccine.

The J gene is TRBJ2-7, the V gene TRBV7-8; no definite D call. CDR1 and CDR2 (germline): SGHVS, FQNEAQ. Trimming left V 5 bases short and J 4 bases short, with 21 bases between. There are 16 residues in the CDR3. The CDR3 bases are TGTGCCAGCAGCCCTAGGTGGAGTGAGGAGTCGTACGAGCAGTACTTC. It specifies CASSPRWSEESYEQYF.

This clonotype was counted many times. The rearrangement links TRBV20-1 to TRBJ1-2; perhaps TRBD1 as D (5 bases). Germline CDR1 and CDR2: DFQATT and SNEGSKA (reference sequence). V lost 6 bases, J lost 2 bases, and 16 bases lay in between. This CDR3 has 14 amino acids. Here the CDR3 reads CSAGGGAENYGYTF. The CDR3 DNA is TGCAGTGCCGGGGGAGGGGCGGAAAACTATGGCTACACCTTC.

This clonotype showed up many times. The chain has TRBV10-3 and TRBJ2-7; TRBD2 matches at 11 bases. Germline-derived CDR1 and CDR2 are ENHRY and SYGVKD. With 4 bases clipped from V and 3 bases from J, the junction kept 2 bases outside the gene matches. CDR3 size: 14 residues. The CDR3 DNA reads as TGTGCCATCAGTGCGGGACTAGCGGTCTACGAGCAGTACTTC. Translated: CAISAGLAVYEQYF.

This clonotype was seen a handful of times. This chain connects TRBV29-1 to TRBJ2-3; TRBD1 matches at 8 bases. Trimming cost V 0 bases and J 3 bases; bases outside gene matches: 17. CDR1 is SQVTM and CDR2 is ANQGSEA in the germline V gene. This CDR3 region has 19 residues. The CDR3 reads CSVEDRARFRTGKTDTQYF. The CDR3 nucleotides read TGCAGCGTTGAAGATCGAGCCCGTTTCCGGACAGGGAAAACAGATACGCAGTATTTT.

The chain uses TRBV20-1 and TRBJ2-1; TRBD1 is a possible D gene (5 bases). Trimming took off 1 base at V and 2 bases at J, with 15 bases between the two ends. The CDR3 is 16 residues long. Germline V gene lookup returns CDR1 DFQATT and CDR2 SNEGSKA (reference sequence). CDR3 sequence: CSARVRAGITYNEQFF. CDR3 coding DNA: TGCAGTGCTAGAGTAAGGGCAGGGATCACCTACAATGAGCAGTTCTTC.

The V and J genes are TRBV7-9 and TRBJ2-1; tentative D call: TRBD2 (6 bases). This CDR3 has 16 residues. Trimming cost V 5 bases and J 5 bases, with 19 bases left between them. Per the germline V gene, CDR1 is SEHNR and CDR2 is FQNEAQ (reference sequence). This CDR3 is CASSLRPGLNNNEQFF. CDR3 sequence (DNA): TGTGCCAGCAGCCTAAGACCGGGACTTAACAACAATGAGCAGTTCTTC.

The V call is TRBV28, the J call TRBJ2-5, with D unresolved. The germline gives CDR1 MDHEN, CDR2 SYDVKM. The length of the CDR3 is 14 residues. V lost 6 bases and J lost 1, with 12 bases in between. In nucleotides, the CDR3 is TGTGCCAGCAGCCCCAGGTGGGGCCAAGAGACCCAGTACTTC. This sequence encodes CASSPRWGQETQYF.

The CDR3 loop reads CASSFGGRDEQFF. The CDR3 coding sequence is TGTGCCAGCAGCTTTGGGGGCCGCGATGAGCAGTTCTTC. The chain couples TRBV11-2 to TRBJ2-1, with D possibly TRBD1 on 6 matching bases. Trimming stripped 3 bases from V and 8 bases from J, with 11 bases between. The germline V gene encodes CDR1 SGHAT and CDR2 FQNNGV. The CDR3 is 13 amino acids.

Only a few counts were recorded for this clonotype. V and J are TRBV10-3 and TRBJ1-2; 9 bases match TRBD1. The CDR3 runs to 14 residues. Unmatched junction bases numbered 7, after V lost 9 bases and J lost 2 bases. Per germline, CDR1 ENHRY and CDR2 SYGVKD. The CDR3 spells CAIRTGDMNYGYTF. CDR3 DNA: TGTGCCATTCGGACAGGGGATATGAACTATGGCTACACCTTC.

This clonotype was recorded a few times. V usage is TRBV29-1 and J usage is TRBJ1-1; D unresolved. The V gene lost 5 bases and the J gene lost 11 bases, with 12 bases spanning the gap. The CDR3 length is 10 residues. Germline CDR1 SQVTM, CDR2 ANQGSEA. The CDR3 nucleotides read TGCAGCGTTCAGGCCGCCCTGGCTTTCTTT. It encodes CSVQAALAFF.

For the CDR3, the DNA is TGCAGTGCCATCGGGACACTTGAGCAGTACTTC. It specifies CSAIGTLEQYF. The rearrangement uses TRBV20-1 and TRBJ2-7; D perhaps matches TRBD1 (6 bases). With 6 bases removed from V and 7 bases from J, the gap between germline ends came to 13 bases. The CDR3 spans 11 residues. Germline loops: CDR1 DFQATT, CDR2 SNEGSKA (reference sequence).

The V gene is TRBV29-1, the J gene TRBJ1-1, with D possibly matching TRBD1 (6 bases). Germline CDR1 and CDR2: SQVTM and ANQGSEA. There are 12 residues in the CDR3. V shed 6 bases and J shed 1 base, with 9 bases lying between them. CDR3 protein: CSVLGGNTEAFF. The CDR3 DNA reads TGCAGCGTCCTAGGGGGGAACACTGAAGCTTTCTTT.

This clonotype was detected many times. The chain combines TRBV12-3 or TRBV12-4 with TRBJ1-1, with 8 bases identical to TRBD1. CDR3 length equals 16 residues. V was clipped by 4 bases and J by 0 bases; unmatched bases: 7. The CDR3 sequence: CASSSTGDRLNTEAFF. The CDR3 DNA follows: TGTGCCAGCAGTTCTACGGGGGACAGGTTGAACACTGAAGCTTTCTTT.

The chain employs TRBV7-2 and TRBJ2-1; 7 nucleotides align to TRBD2. V lost 5 bases and J lost 0; bases outside the gene matches: 7. Per germline, CDR1 SGHTA and CDR2 FQGNSA. The CDR3 is 16 residues long. The CDR3 region has the DNA TGTGCCAGCAGCCTCGGCCGGGGGGACTCCTACAATGAGCAGTTCTTC. It specifies CASSLGRGDSYNEQFF.

This clonotype was detected ten times or more. The chain recombines TRBV6-6 with TRBJ2-5; no definite D call. Germline-derived CDR1 and CDR2 are MNHNY and SVGAGI (reference sequence). V lost 4 bases and J lost 7, with 13 bases in between. The CDR3 length is 13 residues. The CDR3 is CASSSAGFGTQYF. CDR3 bases: TGTGCCAGCAGTTCGGCTGGATTCGGGACCCAGTACTTC.

The chain joins TRBV7-6 to TRBJ2-6; the D is unclear. V was pared by 1 base and J by 0 bases, with 16 bases between. The CDR3 runs 19 residues. Germline CDR1 SGHVS, CDR2 FNYEAQ. In DNA form, the CDR3 reads TGTGCCAGCAGCTTAGTAGTGGCAGGCCCAAGCTCTGGGGCCAACGTCCTGACTTTC. Amino acids: CASSLVVAGPSSGANVLTF.